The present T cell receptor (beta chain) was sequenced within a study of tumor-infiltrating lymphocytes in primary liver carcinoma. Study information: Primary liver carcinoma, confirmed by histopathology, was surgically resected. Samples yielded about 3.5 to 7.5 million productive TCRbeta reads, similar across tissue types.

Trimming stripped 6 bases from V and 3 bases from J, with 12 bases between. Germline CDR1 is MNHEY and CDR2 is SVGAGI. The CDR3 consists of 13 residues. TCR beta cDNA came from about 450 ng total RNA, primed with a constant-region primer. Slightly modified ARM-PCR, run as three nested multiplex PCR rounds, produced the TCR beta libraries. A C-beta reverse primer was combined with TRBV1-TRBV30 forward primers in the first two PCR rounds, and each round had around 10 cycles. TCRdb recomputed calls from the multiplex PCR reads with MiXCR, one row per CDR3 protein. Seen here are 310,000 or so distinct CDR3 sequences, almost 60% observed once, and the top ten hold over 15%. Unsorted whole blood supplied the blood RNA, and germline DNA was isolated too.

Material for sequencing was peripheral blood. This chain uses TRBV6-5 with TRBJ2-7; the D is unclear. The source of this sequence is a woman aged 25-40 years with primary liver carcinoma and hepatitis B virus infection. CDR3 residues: CASRTPTGYEQYF. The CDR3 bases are TGTGCCAGCAGAACACCGACCGGCTACGAGCAGTACTTC.